The clone carrying this TCR beta chain was found a few times. This entry comes from a study of T cells in Graves' hyperthyroidism and ophthalmopathy. Over 18 months, lack of ophthalmopathy progression marked Graves' hyperthyroidism as stable. Clinical symptoms, serum thyroxine, TRAb, thyroid ultrasound and orbital computed tomography informed diagnoses. CDR1 is MNHEY, CDR2 SVGEGT, per germline. Germline trimming cut 7 bases from V and 5 bases from J; bases unmatched to any gene: 7. This CDR3 region has 14 residues. Amplification targeted TCR beta CDR3 regions from RNA transcripts. HTBI primers were employed in a first-round RT-PCR of the TCR CDR3. TCRdb ran MiXCR on the multiplex PCR reads and lists one entry per CDR3 protein. The sample has approximately 870,000 distinct CDR3 sequences, 35% to 45% seen once.

Sequenced material: blood. The clonotype originates from a man between 18 and 29 years old with Graves' hyperthyroidism. The rearrangement joins TRBV6-2 or TRBV6-3 to TRBJ2-5; 10 bases are shared with TRBD1. CDR3 sequence (DNA): TGTGCCAGCACCGGACAGGGGGACGTGGAGACCCAGTACTTC. Protein: CASTGQGDVETQYF.